Listed below are T cell receptor beta chains from one sample, sequenced in a study of radiotherapy plus CTLA-4 blockade in lung cancer. The assay was immunoSEQ multiplex PCR, and TCRdb's table has in-frame clones only and misses some. The profile shows over 100,000 clones, approximately 90% of them singletons. The sample here was peripheral blood, taken from a patient treated with radiotherapy plus ipilimumab. The receptors were gathered from a human donor with non-small cell lung cancer that progressed on radiotherapy plus ipilimumab. The CDR3 runs from the conserved cysteine through the conserved F or W. Fields, in order: J gene, D gene, V gene, clone size, CDR3 DNA, CDR3 protein. A D gene is named only where the DNA matches it firmly. Expanded clones get a size class; other rows say once, few or many, or leave the size out.

>TRBJ1-5|TRBD1|TRBV6-5|once
TGTGCCAGCGGAAGAGACAGGGTGGGAAGGCAGCCCCAGCATTTT
CASGRDRVGRQPQHF
>TRBJ2-7|.|TRBV5-1|.
TGCGCCAGCAGCCGCTTGGGGGGCTTCGAGCAGTACTTC
CASSRLGGFEQYF
>TRBJ1-3|.|TRBV7-3|.
TGTGCCAGCAGCTTAACGGGGGGAGACACCATATATTTT
CASSLTGGDTIYF
>TRBJ2-2|TRBD2|TRBV7-2|.
TGTGCCAGCAGCTTAGTCGGCGGGAGGGCGATCGGGGAGCTGTTTTTT
CASSLVGGRAIGELFF
>TRBJ2-1|.|TRBV5-1|.
TGCGCCAGTTACAGGAACAATGAGCAGTTCTTC
CASYRNNEQFF
>TRBJ2-2|.|TRBV6-1|.
TGTGCCAGCAGATCGAACACCGGGGAGCTGTTTTTT
CASRSNTGELFF
>TRBJ1-3|.|TRBV29-1|.
TGCAGCGTGCGTACGGAGGGAAACACCATATATTTT
CSVRTEGNTIYF
>TRBJ1-2|TRBD1|TRBV5-5|.
TGTGCCAGCAGCTTGGGGGACAGGGTCGTTAACTATGGCTACACCTTC
CASSLGDRVVNYGYTF
>TRBJ2-4|TRBD2|TRBV6-1|.
TGTGCCAGCAGTGGTCGAGCGGGAGGGCCCTTGGGGGTTAACATTCAGTACTTC
CASSGRAGGPLGVNIQYF
>TRBJ1-1|.|TRBV5-1|once
TGCGCCAGCAGCTCAGCGTGGAGCAACACTGAAGCTTTCTTT
CASSSAWSNTEAFF
>TRBJ1-1|.|TRBV18|.
TGTGCCAGCTCACTTGAGGAGATGACTGAAGCTTTCTTT
CASSLEEMTEAFF
>TRBJ2-5|TRBD2|TRBV12-5|.
TGTGCTAGCCTTTTCGGGGGGATACAAGAGACCCAGTACTTC
CASLFGGIQETQYF
>TRBJ1-1|.|TRBV5-6|.
TGTGCCAGCAGCGGCCGGGGGGGCACTTCGGGCACTGAAGCTTTCTTT
CASSGRGGTSGTEAFF
>TRBJ1-1|.|TRBV11-2|.
TGTGCCAGCAGCTTAGAATCCGGACGGGCTGAAGCTTTCTTT
CASSLESGRAEAFF
>TRBJ2-1|.|TRBV10-1|.
TGCGCCAGCAGTGATAGCGGCCTGGATTACAATGAGCAGTTCTTC
CASSDSGLDYNEQFF
>TRBJ2-5|.|TRBV19|.
TGTGCCAGTAGTATATTAGGGGGGCGAGGGCAAGAGACCCAGTACTTC
CASSILGGRGQETQYF
>TRBJ2-7|.|TRBV18|.
TGTGCCAGCCAGAACGGAGGCTCGGACGAGCAGTACTTC
CASQNGGSDEQYF
>TRBJ2-7|TRBD1|TRBV27|.
TGTGCCAGCAGTCCGATAGGGACAGGGATCTACGAGCAGTACTTC
CASSPIGTGIYEQYF
>TRBJ2-3|.|TRBV9|.
TGTGCCAGCAGCGTAGCGCCAGGTTCTAGCACAGATACGCAGTATTTT
CASSVAPGSSTDTQYF
>TRBJ2-7|.|TRBV11-3|.
TGTGCCAGCAGCTCCCGACTCGAACTTGGGAACGAGCAGTACTTC
CASSSRLELGNEQYF
>TRBJ1-4|TRBD1|TRBV6-1|few
TGTGCCAGCAGAGAACCGGGACAGGCCCCAAAACTGTTTTTT
CASREPGQAPKLFF
>TRBJ1-5|.|TRBV4-2|.
TGTGCCAGCAGCCAAGATTACAGGGTCAATCAGCCCCAGCATTTT
CASSQDYRVNQPQHF
>TRBJ1-1|.|TRBV15|.
TGTGCCACCAGCGTTGATATAAACACTGAAGCTTTCTTT
CATSVDINTEAFF
>TRBJ2-7|.|TRBV2|.
TGTGCCAGCAGGGGATCACGCGACGAGCAGTACTTC
CASRGSRDEQYF
>TRBJ2-7|.|TRBV6-5|.
TGTGCCAGCAGTTACTCAGCAGGGAAATCCTACGAGCAGTACTTC
CASSYSAGKSYEQYF
>TRBJ2-1|.|TRBV19|few
TGTGCCAGTAGGGAACGGGGGAGCGATGAGCAGTTCTTC
CASRERGSDEQFF
>TRBJ1-4|.|TRBV18|.
TGTGCCAGCTCACCAGGCTTAAATGAAAAACTGTTTTTT
CASSPGLNEKLFF
>TRBJ1-1|.|TRBV6-1|.
TGTGCCAGCAGTAGACCAGGATGGGAGAACACTGAAGCTTTCTTT
CASSRPGWENTEAFF
>TRBJ2-5|.|TRBV6-1|.
TGTGCCAGCAGTGTAGGCCACTGGCGGCAGGTGGGGATCCAAGAGACCCAGTACTTC
CASSVGHWRQVGIQETQYF
>TRBJ2-3|TRBD2|TRBV6-5|.
TGTGCCAGCAGAGCAGGACTAGTGTTCGCAGATACGCAGTATTTT
CASRAGLVFADTQYF
>TRBJ2-1|TRBD2|TRBV11-2|.
TGTGCCAGCAGCTTGGAAGCGGGAGCGTACAATGAGCAGTTCTTC
CASSLEAGAYNEQFF
>TRBJ2-7|TRBD1|TRBV5-4|.
TGTGCCAGCAGCCCGCGGGACAGGGAATACGAGCAGTACTTC
CASSPRDREYEQYF
>TRBJ1-5|.|TRBV5-1|.
TGCGCCAGCAGCTTGGGACAGGCCCATCAGCCCCAGCATTTT
CASSLGQAHQPQHF
>TRBJ2-5|TRBD1|TRBV10-2|.
TGCGCCAGCAGTGAGCGCGGACTGGGACAGGGCAACAGGGGGACCCAGTACTTC
CASSERGLGQGNRGTQYF
>TRBJ2-7|TRBD1|TRBV2|.
TGTGCCAGCAGTCGCCGGGACAGCGTCTACGAGCAGTACTTC
CASSRRDSVYEQYF
>TRBJ2-2|TRBD1|TRBV29-1|.
TGCAGCGTTGCCCAGGGGGCGAACACCGGGGAGCTGTTTTTT
CSVAQGANTGELFF
>TRBJ1-1|TRBD1|TRBV5-1|few
TGCGCCAGCAGCCCCCTAGGGGGCGGGAGGACTGAAGCTTTCTTT
CASSPLGGGRTEAFF
>TRBJ1-2|.|TRBV15|.
TGTGCCACCCGCCTCGGGGGGGCTAATGGCTACACCTTC
CATRLGGANGYTF
>TRBJ2-6|.|TRBV7-2|.
TGTGCCAGCAGCTTAGGGTTCCGTTCTGGGGCCAACGTCCTGACTTTC
CASSLGFRSGANVLTF
>TRBJ2-3|TRBD2|TRBV5-6|.
TGTGCCAGCAGCCGGACTAGCGGGAGGGACCTTAAGAACACAGATACGCAGTATTTT
CASSRTSGRDLKNTDTQYF
>TRBJ2-1|TRBD2|TRBV7-2|.
TGTGCCAGCAGCGCTAGCGGGGGCTACAATGAGCAGTTCTTC
CASSASGGYNEQFF
>TRBJ2-2|.|TRBV9|.
TGTGCCAGCAGCGTAGAGCCCGAGCGCTCCGGGGAGCTGTTTTTT
CASSVEPERSGELFF
>TRBJ2-5|TRBD2|TRBV2|.
TGTGCCAGCAGTGCGACTAGCCCCCAAGAGACCCAGTACTTC
CASSATSPQETQYF
>TRBJ2-1|TRBD2|TRBV5-4|.
TGTGCCAGCATCGGGAGGGCTAGCGGGAACTTTTCGTATGAGCAGTTCTTC
CASIGRASGNFSYEQFF
>TRBJ1-2|.|TRBV11-3|.
TGTGCCAGCAGCTCGACCCCAGGGAGTGGCTACACCTTC
CASSSTPGSGYTF
>TRBJ1-3|TRBD1|TRBV4-2|.
TGTGCCAGCAGCCAAGACGGACAGGGGACTGGAAACACCATATATTTT
CASSQDGQGTGNTIYF
>TRBJ1-2|.|TRBV14|.
TGTGCCAGCAGCCCCAAACTGGGGGCCGTCTTTGGCTACACCTTC
CASSPKLGAVFGYTF
>TRBJ2-7|.|TRBV5-4|.
TGTGCCAGCGGGGGAGTCCTTCCGGGTCTCTCCTACGAGCAGTACTTC
CASGGVLPGLSYEQYF
>TRBJ2-7|.|TRBV30|.
TGTGCCTGGAGTCGCGGCATTGGAACCTACGAGCAGTACTTC
CAWSRGIGTYEQYF
>TRBJ1-5|.|TRBV6-6|.
TGTGCCAGCAGTTACTCCGGTGTAAATCAGCCCCAGCATTTT
CASSYSGVNQPQHF
>TRBJ1-3|.|TRBV6-5|.
TGTGCCAGCAGTTACTCGGCCGGGAATGGAAACACCATATATTTT
CASSYSAGNGNTIYF
>TRBJ2-2|TRBD1|TRBV5-5|.
TGTGCCAGCAGCCAGAGACAGGGGATGGAGACCGGGGAGCTGTTTTTT
CASSQRQGMETGELFF
>TRBJ2-2|.|TRBV2|.
TGTGCCAGCAGGGACTTTCCGGGCACCGGGGAGCTGTTTTTT
CASRDFPGTGELFF
>TRBJ2-1|.|TRBV6-1|.
TGTGCCAGCAGGACAGGAATTGAGCAGTTCTTC
CASRTGIEQFF
>TRBJ1-3|.|TRBV19|once
TGTGCCAGCCGTGGGGGCCAACAGGCTGGAAACACCATATATTTT
CASRGGQQAGNTIYF
>TRBJ1-5|.|TRBV28|.
TGTGCCAGCAGTTTTCTGGGGGGGCCCCAGCATTTT
CASSFLGGPQHF
>TRBJ2-7|.|TRBV5-1|.
TGCGCCAGCAGCTTGGCCTCCCGCTCCTACGAGCAGTACTTC
CASSLASRSYEQYF
>TRBJ2-7|.|TRBV7-9|.
TGTGCCAGCAGCTTAGGGGGCCTCTCCTACGAGCAGTACTTC
CASSLGGLSYEQYF
>TRBJ1-4|TRBD1|TRBV18|.
TGTGCCAGCTCACACGGACAGGAGGGGGAACTGTTTTTT
CASSHGQEGELFF
>TRBJ2-7|.|TRBV21-1|.
TGTGCCCCCAAAAAGGCATCGCGGGAGGGCCTCTACGAGCAGTACTTC
CAPKKASREGLYEQYF